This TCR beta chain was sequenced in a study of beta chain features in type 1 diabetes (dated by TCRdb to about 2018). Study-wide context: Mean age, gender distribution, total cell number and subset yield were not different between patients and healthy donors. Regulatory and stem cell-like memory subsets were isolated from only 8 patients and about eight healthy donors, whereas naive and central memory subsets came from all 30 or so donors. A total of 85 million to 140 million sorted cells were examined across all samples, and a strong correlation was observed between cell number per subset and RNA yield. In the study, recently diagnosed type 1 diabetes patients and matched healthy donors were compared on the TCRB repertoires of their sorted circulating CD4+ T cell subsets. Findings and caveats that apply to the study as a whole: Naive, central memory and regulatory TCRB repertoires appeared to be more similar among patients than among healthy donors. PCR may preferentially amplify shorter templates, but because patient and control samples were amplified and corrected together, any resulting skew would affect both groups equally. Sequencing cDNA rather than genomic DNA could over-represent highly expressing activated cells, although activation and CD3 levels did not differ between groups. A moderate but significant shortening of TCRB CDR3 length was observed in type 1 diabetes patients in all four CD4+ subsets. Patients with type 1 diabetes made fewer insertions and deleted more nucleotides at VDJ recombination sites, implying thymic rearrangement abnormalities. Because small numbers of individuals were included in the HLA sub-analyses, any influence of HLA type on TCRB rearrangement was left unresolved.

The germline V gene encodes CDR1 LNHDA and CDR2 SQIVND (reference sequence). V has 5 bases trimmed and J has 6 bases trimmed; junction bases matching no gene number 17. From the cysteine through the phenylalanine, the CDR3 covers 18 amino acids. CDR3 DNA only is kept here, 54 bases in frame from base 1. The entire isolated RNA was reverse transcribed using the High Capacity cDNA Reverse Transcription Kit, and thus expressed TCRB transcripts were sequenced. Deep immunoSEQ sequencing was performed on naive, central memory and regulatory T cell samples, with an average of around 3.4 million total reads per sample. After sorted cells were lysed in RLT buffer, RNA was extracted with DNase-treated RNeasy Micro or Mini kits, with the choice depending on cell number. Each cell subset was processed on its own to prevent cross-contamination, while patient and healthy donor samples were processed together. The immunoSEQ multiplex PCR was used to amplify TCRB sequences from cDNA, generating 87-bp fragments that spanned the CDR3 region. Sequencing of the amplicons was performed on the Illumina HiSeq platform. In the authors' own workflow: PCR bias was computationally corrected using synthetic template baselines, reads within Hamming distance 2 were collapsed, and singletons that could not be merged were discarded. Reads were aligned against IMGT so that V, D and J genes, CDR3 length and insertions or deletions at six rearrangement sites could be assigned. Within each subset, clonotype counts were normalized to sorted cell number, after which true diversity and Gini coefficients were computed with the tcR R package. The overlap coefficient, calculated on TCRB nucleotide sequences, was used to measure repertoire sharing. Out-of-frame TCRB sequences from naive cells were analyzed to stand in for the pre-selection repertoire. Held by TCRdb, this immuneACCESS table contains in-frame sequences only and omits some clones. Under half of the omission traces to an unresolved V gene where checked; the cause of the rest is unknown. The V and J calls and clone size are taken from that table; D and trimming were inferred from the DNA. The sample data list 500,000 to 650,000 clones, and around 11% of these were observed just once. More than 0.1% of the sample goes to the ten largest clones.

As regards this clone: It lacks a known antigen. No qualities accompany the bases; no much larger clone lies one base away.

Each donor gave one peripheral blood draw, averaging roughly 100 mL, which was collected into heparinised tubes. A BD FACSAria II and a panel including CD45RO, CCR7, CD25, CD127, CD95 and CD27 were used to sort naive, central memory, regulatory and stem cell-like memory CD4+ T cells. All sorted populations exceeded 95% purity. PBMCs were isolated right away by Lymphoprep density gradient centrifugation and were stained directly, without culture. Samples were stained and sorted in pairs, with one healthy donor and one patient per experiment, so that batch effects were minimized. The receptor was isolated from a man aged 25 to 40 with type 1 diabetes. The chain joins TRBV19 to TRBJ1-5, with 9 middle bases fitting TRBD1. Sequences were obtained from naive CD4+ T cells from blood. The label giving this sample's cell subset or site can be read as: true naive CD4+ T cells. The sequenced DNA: TGTGCCAGTAGTCCCCTGGGGGGGACAGGGAGTTTGATTCAGCCCCAGCATTTT. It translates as CASSPLGGTGSLIQPQHF.